What follows are 8 T cell receptor beta chains derived from one specimen sequenced in a study of response to subunit inactivated influenza vaccine. TCRdb reprocessed the RT-PCR reads via MiXCR and lists one record per CDR3 protein. The sample lists almost 250,000 distinct CDR3 sequences, about 12% occurring once. The source was non-naive T cells sorted from PBMCs, collected about 14 days before vaccination. These TCRs come from a man in his fifties or sixties who received an inactivated influenza vaccine.

V and J are TRBV20-1 and TRBJ1-5; D is ambiguous. V lost 5 bases, J lost 7 bases, and 15 bases lay in between. Germline CDR1 reads DFQATT; CDR2 reads SNEGSKA (reference sequence). There are 13 residues in the CDR3. CDR3 in DNA: TGCAGTGCTCCCGGGCAACCCGGGCAGCCCCAGCATTTT. Protein product: CSAPGQPGQPQHF.

The J gene is TRBJ2-3, the V gene TRBV7-9; 9 positions agree with TRBD2. The V segment lost 6 bases and the J segment 5 bases; nucleotides outside the gene matches: 9. CDR3 length: 15 amino acids. Germline V gives CDR1 SEHNR, CDR2 FQNEAQ (reference sequence). CDR3 DNA sequence: TGTGCCAGCAGGTCTTATAGCGGGGGCCTAGATACGCAGTATTTT. Protein sequence: CASRSYSGGLDTQYF.

This clonotype showed up just a few times. The chain recombines TRBV20-1 with TRBJ2-1; TRBD2 matches 7 bases. CDR3 length: 13 residues. The V gene's germline CDR1 is DFQATT and CDR2 SNEGSKA (reference sequence). The V segment lost 4 bases and the J segment 4 bases; nucleotides outside the gene matches: 4. CDR3 protein: CSATSGNYNEQFF. CDR3 coding DNA: TGCAGTGCTACTAGCGGTAATTACAATGAGCAGTTCTTC.

This clonotype was seen a handful of times. The chain combines TRBV6-2 or TRBV6-3 with TRBJ2-3, with TRBD2 identical over 7 bases. This CDR3 has 17 residues. Unmatched junction bases numbered 8, after V lost 2 bases and J lost 0 bases. The germline V gene has CDR1 MNHEY and CDR2 SVGEGT. CDR3 in amino acids: CASSYGREWVSTDTQYF. In DNA, the CDR3 is TGTGCCAGCAGTTACGGGCGGGAGTGGGTTAGCACAGATACGCAGTATTTT.

This clonotype was counted many times. This chain links TRBV7-3 with TRBJ2-5; D not certain. The length of the CDR3 is 13 residues. V lost 3 bases, J lost 3 bases, and 8 bases lay in between. Germline assignment: CDR1 SGHTA and CDR2 FQGTGA. The CDR3 here is CASSLVKEETQYF. As DNA, the CDR3 is TGTGCCAGCAGCTTGGTTAAGGAAGAGACCCAGTACTTC.

This clonotype was seen ten or more times. The chain uses TRBV7-2 and TRBJ1-1, with D hard to call. Trimming left V 5 bases short and J 3 bases short, with 16 bases between. This CDR3 region has 15 residues. The germline gives CDR1 SGHTA, CDR2 FQGNSA. CDR3 nucleotide sequence: TGTGCCAGCAGCCCGAACCTACAAGGGTACACTGAAGCTTTCTTT. Protein product: CASSPNLQGYTEAFF.

This clonotype was observed a handful of times. This chain joins TRBV27 and TRBJ2-7; 7 bases align to TRBD2. Germline assignment: CDR1 MNHEY and CDR2 SMNVEV (reference sequence). Trimming took 7 bases from V and 0 from J; bases not matched to a gene: 9. This CDR3 region has 15 residues. The CDR3 DNA reads TGTGCCAGCAAACTCACAGGCGGGAGCTCCTACGAGCAGTACTTC. Residues: CASKLTGGSSYEQYF.

The sample holds a few counts of this clonotype. The chain uses TRBV20-1 and TRBJ2-3; 13 bases are a match to TRBD2. This CDR3 is 15 amino acids long. Germline-derived CDR1 and CDR2 are DFQATT and SNEGSKA (reference sequence). The trim removed 4 bases at V and 3 bases at J, leaving 4 bases unmatched. The CDR3 DNA reads as TGCAGTGCTACCCCGGGACTAGCGGGGACAGATACGCAGTATTTT. It translates to CSATPGLAGTDTQYF.